Listed below are T cell receptor beta chains from one sample, sequenced in a study of CD8 T cells in Susac syndrome. TCRdb analysed the immunoSEQ multiplex PCR reads with MiXCR anew, one entry per CDR3 protein. The sample comprises 150,000 to 200,000 distinct CDR3 sequences, about 95% of which are singletons, and around 0.11% rests with the top ten. The sequenced material came from CD4+ T cells from PBMCs. Source of these receptors: a human donor in good health. CDR3s include the opening cysteine and the closing phenylalanine or tryptophan. D genes are given only for firm matches. For some rows the clone size is stated as once, few or many, or as a class when expanded; others skip it.

>TRBV6-5|-|-|TRBJ1-2
CASSYEDSYRAGYTF
TGTGCCAGCAGTTACGAAGACAGTTATAGGGCCGGCTACACCTTC
>TRBV29-1|-|-|TRBJ1-4
CSVAVNEKLFF
TGCAGCGTTGCTGTTAATGAAAAACTGTTTTTT
>TRBV30|TRBD1|-|TRBJ2-6
CASQGAGANVLTF
TGTGCCTCTCAGGGGGCTGGGGCCAACGTCCTGACTTTC
>TRBV4-3|-|-|TRBJ1-2
CASSQDLAGPNYGYTF
TGCGCCAGCAGCCAAGATTTGGCAGGCCCGAACTATGGCTACACCTTC
>TRBV3-1|-|-|TRBJ2-3
CASSQGLDTQYF
TGTGCCAGCAGCCAAGGGCTAGATACGCAGTATTTT
>TRBV9|-|-|TRBJ1-5
CASSVRENQPQHF
TGTGCCAGCAGCGTAAGAGAAAATCAGCCCCAGCATTTT
>TRBV15|-|-|TRBJ1-1
CATSSRFQGEAFF
TGTGCCACCAGCTCCCGGTTCCAGGGTGAAGCTTTCTTT
>TRBV15|TRBD2|-|TRBJ2-1
CATSRERGLAVYNEQFF
TGTGCCACCAGCAGAGAGAGGGGACTAGCGGTTTACAATGAGCAGTTCTTC
>TRBV7-9|TRBD2|few|TRBJ2-3
CASSLGLAGVGDTQYF
TGTGCCAGCAGCTTAGGACTAGCGGGAGTCGGGGATACGCAGTATTTT
>TRBV3-1|-|few|TRBJ2-7
CASSSWAGEQYF
TGTGCCAGCAGCTCCTGGGCTGGTGAGCAGTACTTC
>TRBV29-1|-|-|TRBJ2-6
CSVAVGGGANVLTF
TGCAGCGTGGCGGTGGGTGGAGGGGCCAACGTCCTGACTTTC
>TRBV4-3|TRBD1|once|TRBJ1-3
CASSLGQGISGNTIYF
TGCGCCAGCAGTCTGGGACAGGGGATCTCTGGAAACACCATATATTTT
>TRBV18|-|-|TRBJ2-1
CASSPLGTEQFF
TGTGCCAGCTCACCCCTCGGCACAGAGCAGTTCTTC
>TRBV29-1|TRBD2|-|TRBJ2-3
CSVGDTGLAGIGSTQYF
TGCAGCGTCGGGGACACGGGACTAGCGGGAATTGGCAGTACGCAGTATTTT
>TRBV6-2/TRBV6-3|TRBD1|-|TRBJ2-1
CASIGTGGYNEQFF
TGTGCCAGCATTGGGACAGGGGGCTACAATGAGCAGTTCTTC
>TRBV15|-|-|TRBJ2-7
CATSGSAYEQYF
TGTGCCACCAGCGGTAGCGCTTACGAGCAGTACTTC
>TRBV29-1|TRBD1|once|TRBJ2-1
CSVVRQGVKQFF
TGCAGCGTTGTTCGACAGGGGGTTAAGCAGTTCTTC
>TRBV7-8|-|-|TRBJ2-4
CASSLELEGIQYF
TGTGCCAGCAGCTTAGAGCTAGAAGGCATTCAGTACTTC
>TRBV28|TRBD2|-|TRBJ2-3
CASSWGLGQEGTQYF
TGTGCCAGCAGTTGGGGACTAGGGCAGGAAGGTACGCAGTATTTT
>TRBV29-1|-|-|TRBJ1-1
CSVVPSPTEAFF
TGCAGCGTTGTACCCTCACCCACTGAAGCTTTCTTT
>TRBV5-4|-|-|TRBJ2-6
CASSLGQSSGANVLTF
TGTGCCAGCAGCTTGGGGCAGTCTTCAGGGGCCAACGTCCTGACTTTC
>TRBV30|-|-|TRBJ1-5
CAWSVNMRGQPQHF
TGTGCCTGGAGTGTAAATATGAGAGGTCAGCCCCAGCATTTT
>TRBV30|-|-|TRBJ1-1
CAWTFGLDTEAFF
TGTGCCTGGACGTTCGGGCTCGACACTGAAGCTTTCTTT
>TRBV9|TRBD2|-|TRBJ2-1
CASSAHWTSGSDEQFF
TGTGCCAGCAGCGCGCATTGGACTAGCGGGAGTGATGAGCAGTTCTTC
>TRBV4-1|-|-|TRBJ2-2
CASSHRLGAGELFF
TGCGCCAGCAGCCACAGACTAGGTGCCGGGGAGCTGTTTTTT
>TRBV6-5|-|-|TRBJ2-1
CASRSHNEQFF
TGTGCCAGCAGATCCCACAATGAGCAGTTCTTC
>TRBV30|TRBD1|-|TRBJ1-5
CAWREDRVLDQPQHF
TGTGCCTGGAGAGAAGACAGGGTGCTGGATCAGCCCCAGCATTTT
>TRBV3-1|TRBD2|-|TRBJ2-3
CASSQGTSGRRSTDTQYF
TGTGCCAGCAGCCAGGGGACTAGCGGGAGACGAAGCACAGATACGCAGTATTTT
>TRBV7-3|-|-|TRBJ2-5
CASSRSGAGQETQYF
TGTGCCAGCAGCCGCAGTGGGGCGGGTCAAGAGACCCAGTACTTC
>TRBV27|TRBD2|-|TRBJ2-7
CASSLTTSGPYEQYF
TGTGCCAGCAGTCTAACGACTAGCGGGCCATACGAGCAGTACTTC
>TRBV5-1|-|-|TRBJ2-7
CASSLEETSAYEQYF
TGCGCCAGCAGCTTAGAAGAAACATCCGCCTACGAGCAGTACTTC
>TRBV29-1|-|-|TRBJ1-1
CSVGLETNTEAFF
TGCAGCGTTGGTTTGGAAACCAACACTGAAGCTTTCTTT
>TRBV12-3/TRBV12-4|-|-|TRBJ2-3
CASSPGEIVITDTQYF
TGTGCCAGCAGTCCAGGGGAAATAGTTATCACAGATACGCAGTATTTT
>TRBV24-1|-|-|TRBJ2-3
CATSMTGIFTDTQYF
TGTGCCACCAGTATGACAGGTATCTTCACAGATACGCAGTATTTT
>TRBV6-5|TRBD2|-|TRBJ2-5
CASRAGLGVGETQYF
TGTGCCAGCAGGGCGGGACTAGGGGTCGGGGAGACCCAGTACTTC
>TRBV29-1|TRBD1|-|TRBJ2-7
CSAKTGRSTEQYF
TGCAGCGCAAAGACAGGGAGAAGCACCGAGCAGTACTTC
>TRBV7-2|TRBD2|-|TRBJ2-1
CASSLTSGSSNEQFF
TGTGCCAGCAGCTTGACTAGCGGGAGCTCCAATGAGCAGTTCTTC
>TRBV20-1|TRBD1|-|TRBJ1-2
CSAPRTGGNYGYTF
TGCAGTGCTCCCCGGACAGGGGGGAACTATGGCTACACCTTC
>TRBV24-1|-|-|TRBJ1-1
CATSTGQGVNTEAFF
TGTGCCACCAGTACAGGGCAAGGGGTGAACACTGAAGCTTTCTTT
>TRBV12-3/TRBV12-4|TRBD2|-|TRBJ2-3
CASSPGLAGMVQYF
TGTGCCAGCAGTCCGGGACTAGCGGGCATGGTTCAGTATTTT
>TRBV29-1|-|-|TRBJ1-1
CSALGPMNTEAFF
TGCAGCGCCTTGGGACCGATGAACACTGAAGCTTTCTTT
>TRBV29-1|-|-|TRBJ1-1
CSAGLWVTEAFF
TGCAGCGCCGGGTTATGGGTTACTGAAGCTTTCTTT
>TRBV29-1|TRBD2|-|TRBJ2-7
CSVRASGSYEQYF
TGCAGCGTGAGGGCTAGCGGGAGCTACGAGCAGTACTTC
>TRBV30|TRBD2|-|TRBJ2-1
CAWTSRPNEQFF
TGTGCTTGGACTAGCCGGCCCAATGAGCAGTTCTTC
>TRBV9|-|-|TRBJ2-3
CASSVDRVTDTQYF
TGTGCCAGCAGCGTAGATAGGGTCACAGATACGCAGTATTTT
>TRBV30|-|-|TRBJ1-2
CAWGRNNYGYTF
TGTGCCTGGGGACGTAATAACTATGGCTACACCTTC
>TRBV5-6|TRBD1|-|TRBJ1-2
CASSPGTGNNYGYTF
TGTGCCAGCAGCCCCGGGACAGGAAATAACTATGGCTACACCTTC
>TRBV21-1|-|-|TRBJ2-7
CASSKAQENRANEQYF
TGTGCCAGCAGCAAAGCGCAAGAAAACAGGGCGAACGAGCAGTACTTC
>TRBV3-1|-|-|TRBJ2-5
CASSQDARGRETQYF
TGTGCCAGCAGCCAAGACGCCCGCGGCCGGGAGACCCAGTACTTC